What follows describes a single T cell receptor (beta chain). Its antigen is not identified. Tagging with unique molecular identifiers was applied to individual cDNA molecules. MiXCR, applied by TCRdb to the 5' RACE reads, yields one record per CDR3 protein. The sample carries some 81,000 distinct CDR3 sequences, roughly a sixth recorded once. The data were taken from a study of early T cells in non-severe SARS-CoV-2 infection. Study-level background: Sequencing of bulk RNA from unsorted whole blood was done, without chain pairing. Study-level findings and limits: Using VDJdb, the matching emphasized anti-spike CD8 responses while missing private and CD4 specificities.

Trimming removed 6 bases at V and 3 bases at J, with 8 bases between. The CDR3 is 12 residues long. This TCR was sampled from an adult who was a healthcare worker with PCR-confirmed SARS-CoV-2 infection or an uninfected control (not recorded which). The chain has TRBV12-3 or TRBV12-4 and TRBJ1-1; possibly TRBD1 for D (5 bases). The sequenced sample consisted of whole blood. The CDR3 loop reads CASSHRYTEAFF. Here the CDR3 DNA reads TGTGCCAGCAGCCACAGGTACACTGAAGCTTTCTTT.